The next 10 T cell receptor beta chains were all read from a single sample in a study of cytomegalovirus exposure and HLA in healthy donors. The PCR ran on 60 Vbeta and 13 Jbeta primers. Here immunoSEQ multiplex PCR was the method, and the copy in TCRdb shows in-frame clones only, minus some. The table includes over 150,000 clones, around 80% detected once. The sequenced sample was PBMCs. These receptor sequences come from a man aged 25-45 years in good health and CMV-seropositive.

The chain is built from TRBV27 and TRBJ2-1; perhaps TRBD1 as D (6 bases). The CDR3 runs 13 residues. Trimming left V 5 bases short and J 8 bases short, with 13 bases between. Germline loops: CDR1 MNHEY, CDR2 SMNVEV (reference sequence). For the CDR3, the DNA is TGTGCCAGCAGTATTACGACAGGTCATGAGCAGTTCTTC. This encodes CASSITTGHEQFF.

The chain links TRBV5-1 to TRBJ1-1; no firm D call. The CDR3 runs 13 residues. Per germline, CDR1 SGHRS and CDR2 YFSETQ. Trimming shortened V by 0 bases and J by 6 bases, and 9 bases separated the two germline ends. The DNA for the CDR3 is TGCGCCAGCAGCTTGGCGAGACGGGCTGAAGCTTTCTTT. Its translation is CASSLARRAEAFF.

This sequence joins TRBV2 and TRBJ1-2, with TRBD1 identical over 9 bases. This CDR3 spans 12 amino acids. Germline V gene lookup returns CDR1 SNHLY and CDR2 FYNNEI. Unmatched junction bases numbered 2, after V lost 6 bases and J lost 6 bases. The CDR3 coding sequence is TGTGCCAGCAGAGACAGGGGGGATGGCTACACCTTC. Translated: CASRDRGDGYTF.

The rearrangement joins TRBV7-6 to TRBJ2-2, with TRBD2 identical over 10 bases. This CDR3 region has 20 residues. With V trimmed by 2 bases and J by 3 bases, 15 bases remained unmatched. The germline V gene encodes CDR1 SGHVS and CDR2 FNYEAQ. The CDR3 protein is CASSLFIAGGPQIYTGELFF. The CDR3 nucleotides are TGTGCCAGCAGCTTATTCATAGCGGGAGGCCCACAAATCTACACCGGGGAGCTGTTTTTT.

The chain links TRBV7-9 to TRBJ1-3; D possibly corresponds to TRBD1 (5 bases). This CDR3 has 16 amino acids. Germline V lookup: CDR1 SEHNR, CDR2 FQNEAQ (reference sequence). Trimming left V 3 bases short and J 0 bases short, with 12 bases between. The CDR3 is CASSFWAGDSGNTIYF. The DNA for the CDR3 is TGTGCCAGCAGCTTTTGGGCGGGGGACTCTGGAAACACCATATATTTT.

This chain links TRBV5-4 with TRBJ1-1, with 7 bases aligning to TRBD1. Germline V gene lookup returns CDR1 SGHNT and CDR2 YYREEE (reference sequence). J gave up 0 bases and V 4 bases, and 6 bases lay outside the gene matches. The CDR3 consists of 15 residues. The CDR3 DNA follows: TGTGCCAGCAGCGTACGACAGGGTATGAACACTGAAGCTTTCTTT. This gives the protein CASSVRQGMNTEAFF.

This chain uses TRBV5-1 with TRBJ1-3; the match to TRBD1 covers 10 bases. J lost 0 bases, V lost 3 bases, and 6 bases had no gene match. There are 17 residues in the CDR3. Germline CDR1 and CDR2: SGHRS and YFSETQ. The CDR3 sequence is CASSSSGTGDSGNTIYF. The CDR3 DNA reads as TGCGCCAGCAGCTCGTCGGGGACAGGGGACTCTGGAAACACCATATATTTT. The full variable domain, completed using reference TRBV5-1 and TRBJ1-3, is KAGVTQTPRYLIKTRGQQVTLSCSPISGHRSVSWYQQTPGQGLQFLFEYFSETQRNKGNFPGRFSGRQFSNSRSEMNVSTLELGDSALYLCASSSSGTGDSGNTIYFGEGSWLTVV.

The rearrangement joins TRBV19 to TRBJ1-4; 7 bases are shared with TRBD1. The CDR3 has 14 amino acids. V lost 5 bases to trimming and J lost 4 bases; unmatched junction nucleotides: 4. From germline, CDR1 is LNHDA and CDR2 SQIVND (reference sequence). This CDR3 is CASSPGQDNEKLFF. The CDR3 nucleotides read TGTGCCAGTAGTCCCGGACAGGATAATGAAAAACTGTTTTTT. The variable domain in full, with the rest retrieved from reference TRBV19 and TRBJ1-4, is DGGITQSPKYLFRKEGQNVTLSCEQNLNHDAMYWYRQDPGQGLRLIYYSQIVNDFQKGDIAEGYSVSREKKESFPLTVTSAQKNPTAFYLCASSPGQDNEKLFFGSGTQLSVL.

The chain couples TRBV7-2 to TRBJ1-2; TRBD1 matches at 12 bases. The CDR3 has 17 amino acids. The V and J ends lost 5 bases and 3 bases, in that order; junction bases with no gene match: 10. Germline CDR1 is SGHTA and CDR2 is FQGNSA. The CDR3 here is CASSRGQGAPVDYGYTF. Here the CDR3 DNA reads TGTGCCAGCAGCCGGGGACAGGGGGCGCCGGTGGACTATGGCTACACCTTC. Based on the CDR3 plus reference TRBV7-2 and TRBJ1-2, the full variable domain is GAGVSQSPSNKVTEKGKDVELRCDPISGHTALYWYRQSLGQGLEFLIYFQGNSAPDKSGLPSDRFSAERTGGSVSTLTIQRTQQEDSAVYLCASSRGQGAPVDYGYTFGSGTRLTVV.

The chain joins TRBV6-5 to TRBJ2-1; D call uncertain. There are 13 residues in the CDR3. The germline V gene encodes CDR1 MNHEY and CDR2 SVGAGI. V lost 7 bases and J 7 bases, leaving 14 bases between the germline ends. Here the CDR3 reads CASKLGSLNEQFF. The CDR3 DNA sequence: TGTGCCAGCAAGTTGGGCAGCCTTAATGAGCAGTTCTTC.